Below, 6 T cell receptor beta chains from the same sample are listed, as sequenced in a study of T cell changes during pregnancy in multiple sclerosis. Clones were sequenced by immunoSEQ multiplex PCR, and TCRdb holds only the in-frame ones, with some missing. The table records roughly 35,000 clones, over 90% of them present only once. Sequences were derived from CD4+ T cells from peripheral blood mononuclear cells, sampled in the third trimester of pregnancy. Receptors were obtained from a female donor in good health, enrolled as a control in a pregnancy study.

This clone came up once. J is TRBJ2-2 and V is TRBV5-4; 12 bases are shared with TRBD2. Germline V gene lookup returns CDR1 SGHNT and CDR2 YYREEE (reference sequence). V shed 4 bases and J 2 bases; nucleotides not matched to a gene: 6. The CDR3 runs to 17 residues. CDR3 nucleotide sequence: TGTGCCAGCAGCCGGACGACTAGCGGGAGAAACACCGGGGAGCTGTTTTTT. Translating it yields CASSRTTSGRNTGELFF.

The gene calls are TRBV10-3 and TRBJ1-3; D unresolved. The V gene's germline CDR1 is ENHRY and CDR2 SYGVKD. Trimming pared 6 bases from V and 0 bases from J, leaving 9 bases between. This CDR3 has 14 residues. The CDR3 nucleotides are TGTGCCATCAGCACTCTAGTCTCTGGAAACACCATATATTTT. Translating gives CAISTLVSGNTIYF.

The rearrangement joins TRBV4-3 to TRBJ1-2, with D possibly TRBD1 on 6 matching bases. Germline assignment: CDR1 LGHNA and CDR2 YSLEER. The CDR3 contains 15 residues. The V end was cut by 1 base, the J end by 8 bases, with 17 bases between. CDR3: CASSQVGRGQRGYTF. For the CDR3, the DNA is TGCGCCAGCAGCCAAGTAGGGAGAGGACAGAGGGGCTACACCTTC.

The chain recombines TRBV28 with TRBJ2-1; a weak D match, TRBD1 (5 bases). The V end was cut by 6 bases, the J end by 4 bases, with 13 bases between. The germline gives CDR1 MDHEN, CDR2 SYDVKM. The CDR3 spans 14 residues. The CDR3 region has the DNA TGTGCCAGCAGGTACAGGAGTTCATACAATGAGCAGTTCTTC. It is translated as CASRYRSSYNEQFF.

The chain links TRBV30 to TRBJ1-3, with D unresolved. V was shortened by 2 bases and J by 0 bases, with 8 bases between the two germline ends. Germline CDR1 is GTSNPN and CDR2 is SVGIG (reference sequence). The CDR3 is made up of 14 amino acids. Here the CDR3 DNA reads TGTGCCTGGAGTATTCCGAGCTCTGGAAACACCATATATTTT. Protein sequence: CAWSIPSSGNTIYF.

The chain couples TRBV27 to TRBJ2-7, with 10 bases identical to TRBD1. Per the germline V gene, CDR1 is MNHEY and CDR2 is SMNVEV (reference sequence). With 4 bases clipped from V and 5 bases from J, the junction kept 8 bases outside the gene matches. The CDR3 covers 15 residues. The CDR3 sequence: CASSSPGQGQDEQYF. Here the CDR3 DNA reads TGTGCCAGCAGTTCACCGGGACAGGGGCAGGACGAGCAGTACTTC.